The T cell receptor beta chain described here comes from a study of T-cell memory formation after mild COVID-19. Germline assignment: CDR1 ENHRY and CDR2 SYGVKD. With V trimmed by 3 bases and J by 1 base, 1 base remained unmatched. CDR3 length: 15 amino acids. This clonotype was observed a handful of times. TCRdb re-called the 5' RACE reads through MiXCR, storing one row per CDR3 protein. In the table there are about 58,000 distinct CDR3 sequences, around 30% of which are singletons. The sequenced sample consisted of PBMCs or a T cell subset sorted from them (not recorded which). The V call is TRBV10-3, the J call TRBJ2-3, with 10 bases identical to TRBD2. The clonotype originates from a man aged 18 to 30 who had mild COVID-19 (a few samples of this study predate the infection). Cell type and time point are not known. The CDR3 protein is CAISDLAGGTDTQYF. Here the CDR3 DNA reads TGTGCCATCAGTGACCTAGCGGGGGGCACAGATACGCAGTATTTT.